This TCR beta chain was recovered during a study of tumor and adjacent non-tumor tissue in lung cancer. Background on the study: Samples averaged around 4 million productive TCRbeta reads each. Study-level findings and limits: Tumor repertoires had a smaller top 100 clone share than normal lung. Tumor tissue had significantly higher TCR diversity than normal lung.

RNA was extracted from bulk tissue without any cell sorting. More than 3 cm separated this lung sample from the edge of the tumor. TCRbeta libraries were built with three rounds of nested PCR, modified from ARM-PCR. Via MiXCR, TCRdb re-called the multiplex PCR reads, giving one row per CDR3 protein. The sample holds 77,000 or so distinct CDR3 sequences; more than 65% are singletons and the top ten take around 43%. The CDR3 is made up of 16 amino acids. CDR1 is MNHEY, CDR2 SVGAGI, per germline. J lost 8 bases, V lost 4 bases, and 13 bases had no gene match. Details on this clonotype: Its target is unknown.

This chain connects TRBV6-5 to TRBJ2-1, with 8 bases fitting TRBD2. Sequenced sample: distant non-tumor lung tissue. The origin of this receptor is a man between 65 and 80 years old with non-small cell lung cancer. CDR3 nucleotide sequence: TGTGCCAGCAGTTCCACCAGGACTAGCAGGAGGGATGAGCAGTTCTTC. Protein: CASSSTRTSRRDEQFF.